This T cell receptor beta chain was recovered during a study of blood T cell repertoires in COVID-19. Study details: The origin of the acute and convalescent COVID-19 samples was the United States, Italy and Spain. T cells, B-cell-depleted T cells, or PBMCs supplied cDNA or gDNA.

The CDR3 is 14 amino acids. In germline, CDR1 is SSHAT, CDR2 FNYEAQ (reference sequence). V was clipped by 5 bases and J by 8 bases, with 16 bases between them. Authors' analysis steps: Amplifying reference gene primers gave estimates of nucleated cell counts. TCRdb's table, derived via immunoSEQ multiplex PCR, lists solely in-frame clones and lacks some. V and J calls plus clone size are reproduced from that table; the DNA served to infer D and trimming. The repertoire includes 90,000 to 100,000 clones, over 75% of them detected once, and about 5.5% sits in the top ten. The sample taken for sequencing was peripheral blood. This TCR was recovered from a man aged 50 to 59 with acute or convalescent COVID-19. The rearrangement joins TRBV7-7 to TRBJ2-1; D possibly corresponds to TRBD1 (6 bases). DNA of the CDR3: TGTGCCAGCAGCCACTCCTCAGGGGACCATGAGCAGTTCTTC. This encodes CASSHSSGDHEQFF.